These 8 T cell receptor beta chains were sequenced from one sample in a study of T cell responses to AZD1222 COVID-19 vaccine. TCRdb keeps only in-frame clones here, not all; method: immunoSEQ multiplex PCR. The sample shows 160,000 or so clones, roughly 92% of them seen only once. This sample comprised peripheral blood, obtained 28 days after the second AZD1222 dose. The origin of the receptors is an adult who received the AZD1222 COVID-19 vaccine.

The chain carries TRBV24-1 and TRBJ2-1, with D unresolved. V was pared by 2 bases and J by 7 bases, with 5 bases between. The CDR3 sequence is 12 residues long. Germline assignment: CDR1 KGHDR and CDR2 SFDVKD. CDR3 nucleotide sequence: TGTGCCACCAGTGATTACACGAATGAGCAGTTCTTC. Its translation is CATSDYTNEQFF.

This clone appeared once. The chain links TRBV5-1 to TRBJ1-2; D unresolved. In germline, CDR1 is SGHRS, CDR2 YFSETQ. The V gene lost 0 bases and the J gene lost 4 bases, with 10 bases spanning the gap. The CDR3 is made up of 14 amino acids. The CDR3 here is CASSLVGGGYGYTF. In nucleotides, the CDR3 is TGCGCCAGCAGCTTGGTAGGTGGTGGCTATGGCTACACCTTC.

This chain uses TRBV28 with TRBJ2-1; 9 nucleotides line up with TRBD2. The junction had 15 bases not matched to a gene; V was cut back by 5 bases and J by 7 bases. In germline, CDR1 is MDHEN, CDR2 SYDVKM. The CDR3 runs 17 residues. The CDR3, as DNA: TGTGCCAGCAGTGGGGGGTACGGTAGCGGGAGAATGAATGAGCAGTTCTTC. Translation: CASSGGYGSGRMNEQFF.

J is TRBJ1-6 and V is TRBV28, with a tentative D call TRBD1 (5 bases). Trimming took off 2 bases at V and 10 bases at J, with 15 bases between the two ends. The CDR3 is made up of 15 amino acids. Germline loops: CDR1 MDHEN, CDR2 SYDVKM. The CDR3 coding sequence is TGTGCCAGCAGTTTAGGGGCGGCAGGGACCTCACCCCTCCACTTT. Its translation is CASSLGAAGTSPLHF.

The V gene is TRBV24-1, the J gene TRBJ1-2, with 7 nucleotides matching TRBD1. The V segment lost 7 bases and the J segment 5 bases; nucleotides outside the gene matches: 3. The CDR3 sequence is 12 residues long. Germline CDR1 and CDR2: KGHDR and SFDVKD. CDR3 DNA: TGTGCCACCAGAGGGACAGAGTATGGCTACACCTTC. This encodes CATRGTEYGYTF.

The V and J genes are TRBV27 and TRBJ2-2; 9 nucleotides match TRBD2. Germline V gene data show CDR1 as MNHEY and CDR2 as SMNVEV (reference sequence). After removal of 4 bases from V and 5 bases from J, the junction contained 2 bases not matched to a gene. The CDR3 is 14 residues long. This chain's CDR3 is CASSWGLATGELFF. The CDR3 region has the DNA TGTGCCAGCAGTTGGGGACTAGCAACCGGGGAGCTGTTTTTT.

The gene calls are TRBV19 and TRBJ2-2; perhaps TRBD1 as D (6 bases). The germline V gene has CDR1 LNHDA and CDR2 SQIVND (reference sequence). The CDR3 contains 15 residues. The ends were cut back, 3 bases at V and 4 bases at J, with 12 bases in the middle. This CDR3 reads CASSILDRSTGELFF. CDR3 in DNA: TGTGCCAGTAGTATTTTAGACAGGAGCACCGGGGAGCTGTTTTTT.

This clone was detected only once. This chain uses TRBV6-6 with TRBJ1-1; D is uncertain. CDR1 is MNHNY, CDR2 SVGAGI, per germline (reference sequence). Trimming took off 7 bases at V and 1 base at J, with 7 bases between the two ends. The CDR3 runs to 12 residues. The CDR3 DNA reads TGTGCCAGCACCCGGGGGAACACTGAAGCTTTCTTT. Protein sequence: CASTRGNTEAFF.